This T cell receptor beta chain was documented in a study of somatic mutations in cytotoxic T cells in rheumatoid arthritis. The CDR3 extends over 15 amino acids. J gave up 0 bases and V 5 bases, and 4 bases lay outside the gene matches. Germline assignment: CDR1 MNHNS and CDR2 SASEGT. This clone was seen more than once but under ten times. Antigen unknown. The data were produced by immunoSEQ multiplex PCR, yet TCRdb's version contains in-frame clones alone and is incomplete. In the table there are 3,600 or so clones, less than 85% of which are singletons. Study outcomes and limitations: Slight TRBV07 underrepresentation in rheumatoid arthritis patients went unadjusted for multiple comparisons.

The sample was CD8+ T cells sorted from blood. The J gene is TRBJ2-1, the V gene TRBV6-1; the match to TRBD1 covers 7 bases. The clonotype originates from a man between 35 and 55 years old with rheumatoid arthritis. The CDR3, as DNA: TGTGCCAGCAGTCTGGGACAGCACTCCTACAATGAGCAGTTCTTC. Protein sequence: CASSLGQHSYNEQFF.